Included here is one T cell receptor beta chain sequence, with context. Its specific antigen is unknown. Per-base qualities were not stored, and no clone one base away is much larger. This sample stems from a study of technical replicates of blood from a few donors (dated by TCRdb to about 2017). The library was built by means of the immunoSEQ multiplex PCR assay. The immuneACCESS repertoire file appears here via TCRdb, limited to in-frame rearrangements. These files lack a portion of the clones; in checked studies, under half of the deficit traces to unresolved V genes, and the cause of the others is not known. The sample profile shows under 95,000 clones; about nine tenths of them were found once. Roughly 0.38% of the sample lies in the top ten. Sequencing input: T cells isolated from PBMCs. The sequence was collected from a human donor in good health. Some clones in this sample may be carry-over from other donors' samples.

The DNA is TGTGCCAGCAGTGTTAGGACAGGGAACTATGGCTACACCTTC. The resulting protein is CASSVRTGNYGYTF. This chain joins TRBV25-1 to TRBJ1-2, and 8 junction bases match TRBD1. The germline V gene encodes CDR1 MGHDK and CDR2 SYGVNS. The CDR3 has 14 amino acids, counting the end cysteine and phenylalanine. The retained sequence is limited to the CDR3, 42 bases, with the frame set at the first base. After removal of 4 bases from V and 2 bases from J, the junction retains 3 bases not matched to a gene.